The clone carrying this TCR beta chain was counted many times. Antigen unknown. The sample belongs to a study of T-cell reconstitution after alpha-beta-depleted transplantation in children. General study results and limits: T-cell counts and diversity at one year post-transplant came mainly from newly produced T cells.

Germline V gene data show CDR1 as LGHNA and CDR2 as YNFKEQ. V shed 0 bases, J shed 4 bases, and the junction held 5 bases outside the gene matches. The CDR3 runs 16 residues. Molecular barcoding with unique molecular identifiers was used for the TCRbeta library. TCRdb itself ran the PCR reads through MiXCR, one entry per CDR3 protein. This sample has fewer than 350,000 distinct CDR3 sequences; almost 8% occur once, and the top ten carry about 9.3%. The rearrangement uses TRBV4-2 and TRBJ2-5; 10 bases fit TRBD2. The receptor was derived from a female patient younger than 10 who had a stem cell transplant for Fanconi anemia, so the T cells may come from the graft donor. This specimen was peripheral blood, taken 360 days after TCRalphabeta/CD19-depleted stem cell transplant. CDR3 sequence (DNA): TGTGCCAGCAGCCAAGACCCAGCGGGGGGGCGAGAGACCCAGTACTTC. It specifies CASSQDPAGGRETQYF.